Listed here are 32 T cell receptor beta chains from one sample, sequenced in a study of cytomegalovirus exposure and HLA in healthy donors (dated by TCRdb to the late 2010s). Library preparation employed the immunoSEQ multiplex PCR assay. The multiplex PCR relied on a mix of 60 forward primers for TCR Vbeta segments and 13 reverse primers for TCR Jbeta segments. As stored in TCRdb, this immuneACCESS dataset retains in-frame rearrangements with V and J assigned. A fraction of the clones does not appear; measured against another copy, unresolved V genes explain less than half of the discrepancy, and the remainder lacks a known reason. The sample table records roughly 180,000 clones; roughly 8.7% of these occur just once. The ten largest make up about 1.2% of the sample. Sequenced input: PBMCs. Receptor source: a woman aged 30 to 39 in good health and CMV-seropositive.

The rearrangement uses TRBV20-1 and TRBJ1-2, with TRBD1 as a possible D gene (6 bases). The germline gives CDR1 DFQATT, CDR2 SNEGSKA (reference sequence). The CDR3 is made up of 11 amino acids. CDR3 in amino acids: CNWTDNYGYTF. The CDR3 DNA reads TGCAACTGGACAGACAACTATGGCTACACCTTC.

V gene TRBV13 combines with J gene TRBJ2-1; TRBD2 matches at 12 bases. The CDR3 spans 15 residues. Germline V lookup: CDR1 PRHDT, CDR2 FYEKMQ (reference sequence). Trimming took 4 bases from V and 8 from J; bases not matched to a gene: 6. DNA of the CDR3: TGTGCCAGCAGCTACCTAGCGGGAGGGCCACATGAGCAGTTCTTC. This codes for CASSYLAGGPHEQFF.

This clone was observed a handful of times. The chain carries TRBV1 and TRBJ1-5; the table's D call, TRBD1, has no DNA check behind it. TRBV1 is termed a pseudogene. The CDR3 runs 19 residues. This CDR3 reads CTSSQERSRGQGINQPQHF. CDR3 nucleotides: TGCACCAGCAGCCAAGAAAGAAGTAGGGGACAGGGGATCAATCAGCCCCAGCATTTT.

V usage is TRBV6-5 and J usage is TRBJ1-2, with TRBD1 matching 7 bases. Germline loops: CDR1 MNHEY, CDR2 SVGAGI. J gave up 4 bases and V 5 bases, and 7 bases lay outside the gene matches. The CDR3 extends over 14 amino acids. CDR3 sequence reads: CASSPLDRSYGYTF. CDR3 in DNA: TGTGCCAGCAGTCCTCTGGACAGGAGCTATGGCTACACCTTC.

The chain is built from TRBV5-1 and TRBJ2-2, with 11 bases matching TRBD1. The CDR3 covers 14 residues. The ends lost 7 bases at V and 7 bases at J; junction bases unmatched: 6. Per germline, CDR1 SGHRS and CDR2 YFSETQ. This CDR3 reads CASAGQGAGGELFF. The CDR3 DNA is TGCGCCAGCGCAGGACAGGGGGCAGGCGGGGAGCTGTTTTTT.

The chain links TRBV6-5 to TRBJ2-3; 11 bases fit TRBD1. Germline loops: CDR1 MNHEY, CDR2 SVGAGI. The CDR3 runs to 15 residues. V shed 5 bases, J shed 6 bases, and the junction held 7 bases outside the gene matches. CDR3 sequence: CASSQDRGRFDTQYF. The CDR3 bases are TGTGCCAGCAGTCAGGACAGGGGGCGATTTGATACGCAGTATTTT.

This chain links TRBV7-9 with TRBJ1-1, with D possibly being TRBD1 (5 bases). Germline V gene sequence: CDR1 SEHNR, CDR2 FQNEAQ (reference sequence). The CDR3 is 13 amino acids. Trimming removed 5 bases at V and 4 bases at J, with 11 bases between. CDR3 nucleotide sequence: TGTGCCAGCAGCGACCAGGGTGGCACTGAAGCTTTCTTT. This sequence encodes CASSDQGGTEAFF.

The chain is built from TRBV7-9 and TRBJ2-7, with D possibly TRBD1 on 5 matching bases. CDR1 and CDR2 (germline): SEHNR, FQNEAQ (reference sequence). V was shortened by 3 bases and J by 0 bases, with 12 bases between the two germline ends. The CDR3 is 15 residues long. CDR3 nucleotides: TGTGCCAGCAGCTTTACAGGATCTAGCTCCTACGAGCAGTACTTC. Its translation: CASSFTGSSSYEQYF.

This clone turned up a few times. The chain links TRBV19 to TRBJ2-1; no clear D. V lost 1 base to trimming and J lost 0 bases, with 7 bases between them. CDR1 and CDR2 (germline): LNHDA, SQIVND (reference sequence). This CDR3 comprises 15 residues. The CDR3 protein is CASSIGESSYNEQFF. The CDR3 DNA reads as TGTGCCAGTAGTATAGGCGAAAGCTCCTACAATGAGCAGTTCTTC.

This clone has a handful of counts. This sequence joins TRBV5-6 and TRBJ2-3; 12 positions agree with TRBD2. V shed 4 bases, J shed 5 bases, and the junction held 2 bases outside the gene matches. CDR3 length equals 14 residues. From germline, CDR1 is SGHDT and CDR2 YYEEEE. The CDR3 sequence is CASSRLAGVDTQYF. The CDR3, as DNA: TGTGCCAGCAGCCGACTAGCGGGAGTAGATACGCAGTATTTT.

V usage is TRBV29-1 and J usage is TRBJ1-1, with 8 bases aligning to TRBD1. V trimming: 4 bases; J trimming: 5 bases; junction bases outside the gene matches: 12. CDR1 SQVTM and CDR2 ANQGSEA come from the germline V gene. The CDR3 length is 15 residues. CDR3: CSVGGWQGAETEAFF. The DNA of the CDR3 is TGCAGCGTTGGTGGTTGGCAGGGGGCTGAGACTGAAGCTTTCTTT. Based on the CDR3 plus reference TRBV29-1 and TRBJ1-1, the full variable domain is SAVISQKPSRDICQRGTSLTIQCQVDSQVTMMFWYRQQPGQSLTLIATANQGSEATYESGFVIDKFPISRPNLTFSTLTVSNMSPEDSSIYLCSVGGWQGAETEAFFGQGTRLTVV.

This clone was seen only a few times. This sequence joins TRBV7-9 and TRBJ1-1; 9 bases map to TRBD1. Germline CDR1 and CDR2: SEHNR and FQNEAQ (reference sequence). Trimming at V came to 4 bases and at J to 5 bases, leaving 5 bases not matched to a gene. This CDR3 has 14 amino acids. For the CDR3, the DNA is TGTGCCAGCAGCTCTACAGGGGGCTGGACTGAAGCTTTCTTT. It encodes CASSSTGGWTEAFF.

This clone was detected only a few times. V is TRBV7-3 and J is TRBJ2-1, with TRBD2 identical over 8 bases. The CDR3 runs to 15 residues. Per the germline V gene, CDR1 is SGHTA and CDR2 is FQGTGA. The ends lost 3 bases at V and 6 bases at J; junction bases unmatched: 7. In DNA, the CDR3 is TGTGCCAGCAGCTTGGGGACTAGTGGTGGCAATGAGCAGTTCTTC. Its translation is CASSLGTSGGNEQFF.

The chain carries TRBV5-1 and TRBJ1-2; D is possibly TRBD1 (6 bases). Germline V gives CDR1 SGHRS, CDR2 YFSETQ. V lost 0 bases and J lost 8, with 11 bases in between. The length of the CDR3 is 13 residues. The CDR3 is CASSLGQVGGYTF. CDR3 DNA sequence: TGCGCCAGCAGCTTGGGACAGGTCGGCGGCTACACCTTC.

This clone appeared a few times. The CDR3 sequence: CASSLLGQGTDTQYF. CDR3 in DNA: TGCGCCAGCAGCTTGCTCGGACAGGGAACAGATACGCAGTATTTT. The chain is built from TRBV5-1 and TRBJ2-3, with 8 bases aligning to TRBD1. Trimming at V came to 1 base and at J to 3 bases, leaving 4 bases not matched to a gene. CDR3 length: 15 amino acids. Looked up from germline, CDR1 is SGHRS and CDR2 is YFSETQ.

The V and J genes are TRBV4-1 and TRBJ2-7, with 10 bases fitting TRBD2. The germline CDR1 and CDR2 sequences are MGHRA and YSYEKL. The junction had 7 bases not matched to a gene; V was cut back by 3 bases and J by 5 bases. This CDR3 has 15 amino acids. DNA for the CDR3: TGCGCCAGCAGCCAGAGAGCGGGAGGGCCTGACGAGCAGTACTTC. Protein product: CASSQRAGGPDEQYF.

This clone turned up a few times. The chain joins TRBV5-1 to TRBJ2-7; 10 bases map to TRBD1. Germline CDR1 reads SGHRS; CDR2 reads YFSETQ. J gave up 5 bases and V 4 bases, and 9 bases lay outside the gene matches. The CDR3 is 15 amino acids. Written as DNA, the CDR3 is TGCGCCAGCAGCCTCCTCCGACAGGGGGCTGACGAGCAGTACTTC. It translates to CASSLLRQGADEQYF. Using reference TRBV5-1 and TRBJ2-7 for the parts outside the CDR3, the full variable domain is KAGVTQTPRYLIKTRGQQVTLSCSPISGHRSVSWYQQTPGQGLQFLFEYFSETQRNKGNFPGRFSGRQFSNSRSEMNVSTLELGDSALYLCASSLLRQGADEQYFGPGTRLTVT.

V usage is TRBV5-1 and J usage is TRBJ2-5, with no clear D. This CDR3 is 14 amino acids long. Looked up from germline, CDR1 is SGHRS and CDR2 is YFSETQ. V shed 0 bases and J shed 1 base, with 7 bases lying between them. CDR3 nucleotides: TGCGCCAGCAGCTTGGGTTATCTCCAAGAGACCCAGTACTTC. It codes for CASSLGYLQETQYF.

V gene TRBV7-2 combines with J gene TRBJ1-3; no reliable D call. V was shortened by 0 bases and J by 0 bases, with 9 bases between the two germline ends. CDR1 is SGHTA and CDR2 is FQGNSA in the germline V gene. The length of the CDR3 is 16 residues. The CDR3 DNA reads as TGTGCCAGCAGCTTAGCGCACAGCCCCTCTGGAAACACCATATATTTT. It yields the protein CASSLAHSPSGNTIYF.

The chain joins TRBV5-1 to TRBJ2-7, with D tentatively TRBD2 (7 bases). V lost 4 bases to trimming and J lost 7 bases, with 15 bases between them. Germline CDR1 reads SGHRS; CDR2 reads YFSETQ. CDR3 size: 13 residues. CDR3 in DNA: TGCGCCAGCAGCCAAGGGGGAGGGGGGGAGCAGTACTTC. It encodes CASSQGGGGEQYF.

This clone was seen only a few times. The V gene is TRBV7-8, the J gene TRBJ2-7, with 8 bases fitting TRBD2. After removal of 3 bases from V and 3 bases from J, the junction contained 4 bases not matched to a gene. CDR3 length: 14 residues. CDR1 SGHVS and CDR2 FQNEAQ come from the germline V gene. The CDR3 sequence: CASSLRAGVYEQYF. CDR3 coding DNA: TGTGCCAGCAGCTTGAGAGCGGGAGTCTACGAGCAGTACTTC.

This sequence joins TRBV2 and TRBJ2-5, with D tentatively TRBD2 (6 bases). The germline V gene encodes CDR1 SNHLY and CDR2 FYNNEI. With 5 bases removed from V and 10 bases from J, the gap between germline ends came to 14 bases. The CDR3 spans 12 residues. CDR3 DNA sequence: TGTGCCAGCAGTACTAGGAGGGCTGACCAGTACTTC. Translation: CASSTRRADQYF.

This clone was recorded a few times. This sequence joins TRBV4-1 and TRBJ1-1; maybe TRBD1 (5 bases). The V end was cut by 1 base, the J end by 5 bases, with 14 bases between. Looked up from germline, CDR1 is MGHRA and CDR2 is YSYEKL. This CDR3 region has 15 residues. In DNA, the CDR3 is TGCGCCAGCAGCCAAGGTCCCGCAGGGTGGACTGAAGCTTTCTTT. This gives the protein CASSQGPAGWTEAFF.

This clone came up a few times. The CDR3 loop reads CASSPPGLGLGYEQYF. The CDR3, as DNA: TGTGCCAGCTCACCACCCGGACTGGGGTTAGGCTACGAGCAGTACTTC. The chain recombines TRBV18 with TRBJ2-7; D possibly corresponds to TRBD2 (5 bases). Germline loops: CDR1 KGHSH, CDR2 LQKENI. The CDR3 runs 16 residues. Trimming pared 0 bases from V and 3 bases from J, leaving 15 bases between.

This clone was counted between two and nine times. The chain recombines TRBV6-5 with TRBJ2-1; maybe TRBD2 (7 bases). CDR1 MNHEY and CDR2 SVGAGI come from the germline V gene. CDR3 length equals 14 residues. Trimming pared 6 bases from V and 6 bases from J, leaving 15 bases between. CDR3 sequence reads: CASRSAGAGNEQFF. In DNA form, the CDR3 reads TGTGCCAGCAGGTCCGCGGGGGCCGGCAATGAGCAGTTCTTC.

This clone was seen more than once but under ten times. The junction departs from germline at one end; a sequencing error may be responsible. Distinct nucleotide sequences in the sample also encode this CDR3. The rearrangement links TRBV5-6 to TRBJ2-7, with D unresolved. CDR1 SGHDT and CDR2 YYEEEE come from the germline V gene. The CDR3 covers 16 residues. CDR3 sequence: CASSFMAQTPGYEQYF. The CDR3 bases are TGTGCTAGCAGCTTCATGGCCCAGACCCCAGGCTACGAGCAGTACTTC. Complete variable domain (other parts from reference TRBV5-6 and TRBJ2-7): DAGVTQSPTHLIKTRGQQVTLRCSPKSGHDTVSWYQQALGQGPQFIFQYYEEEERQRGNFPDRFSGHQFPNYSSELNVNALLLGDSALYLCASSFMAQTPGYEQYFGPGTRLTVT.

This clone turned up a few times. Here the CDR3 reads CASRPTSYEQYF. Written as DNA, the CDR3 is TGTGCCAGCAGGCCTACTAGCTACGAGCAGTACTTC. The chain has TRBV2 and TRBJ2-7, with a weak D call TRBD2 (5 bases). The V gene lost 6 bases and the J gene lost 3 bases, with 9 bases spanning the gap. The V gene's germline CDR1 is SNHLY and CDR2 FYNNEI. This CDR3 is built from 12 residues.

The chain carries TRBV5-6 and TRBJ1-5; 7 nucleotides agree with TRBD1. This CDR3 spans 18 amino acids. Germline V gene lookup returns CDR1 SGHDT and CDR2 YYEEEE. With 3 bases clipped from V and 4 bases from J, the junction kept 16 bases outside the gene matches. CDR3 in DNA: TGTGCCAGCAGCTCCACCCACACAGGGGTGAGGAGAAATCAGCCCCAGCATTTT. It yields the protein CASSSTHTGVRRNQPQHF.

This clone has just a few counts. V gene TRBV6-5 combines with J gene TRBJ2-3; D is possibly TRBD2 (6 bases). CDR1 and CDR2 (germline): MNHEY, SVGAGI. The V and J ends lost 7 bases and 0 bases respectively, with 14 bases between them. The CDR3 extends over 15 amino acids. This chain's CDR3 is CASTHGSQSTDTQYF. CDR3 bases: TGTGCCAGCACCCACGGGAGCCAAAGCACAGATACGCAGTATTTT.

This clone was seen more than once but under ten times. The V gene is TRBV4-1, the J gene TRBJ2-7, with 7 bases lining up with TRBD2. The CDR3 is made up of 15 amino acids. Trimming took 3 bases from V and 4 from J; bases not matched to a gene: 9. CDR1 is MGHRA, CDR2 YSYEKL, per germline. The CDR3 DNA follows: TGCGCCAGCAGCCAGGACGCCGGGACTACATACGAGCAGTACTTC. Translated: CASSQDAGTTYEQYF.

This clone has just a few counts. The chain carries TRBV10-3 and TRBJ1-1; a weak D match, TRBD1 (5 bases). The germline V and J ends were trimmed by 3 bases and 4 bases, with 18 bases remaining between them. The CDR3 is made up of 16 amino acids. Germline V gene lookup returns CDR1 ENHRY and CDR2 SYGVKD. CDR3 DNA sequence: TGTGCCATCAGTGACTTCGGGGGGAGAACTGGCACTGAAGCTTTCTTT. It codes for CAISDFGGRTGTEAFF.

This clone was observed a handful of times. The CDR3, as DNA: TGTGCCAGCAGTGAAGGGAGGCTTGGGGCCAACGTCCTGACTTTC. Encoded protein: CASSEGRLGANVLTF. The gene calls are TRBV2 and TRBJ2-6; tentatively, D is TRBD2 (5 bases). Germline values: CDR1 SNHLY, CDR2 FYNNEI. The CDR3 runs 15 residues. V lost 1 base and J 3 bases, leaving 7 bases between the germline ends. The variable domain in full, with the rest retrieved from reference TRBV2 and TRBJ2-6, is EPEVTQTPSHQVTQMGQEVILRCVPISNHLYFYWYRQILGQKVEFLVSFYNNEISEKSEIFDDQFSVERPDGSNFTLKIRSTKLEDSAMYFCASSEGRLGANVLTFGAGSRLTVL.